This entry lists 7 T cell receptor beta chains sequenced from one sample in a study of T cells of healthy individuals. One entry per CDR3 protein results from TCRdb running MiXCR on the 5' RACE reads. The sample holds about 53,000 distinct CDR3 sequences, under 15% seen once. All receptors derive from a human donor in good health.

The rearrangement joins TRBV7-2 to TRBJ2-3, with a tentative D call TRBD2 (7 bases). V was cut by 7 bases and J by 0 bases, with 17 bases left in between. The CDR3 spans 16 residues. The germline V gene has CDR1 SGHTA and CDR2 FQGNSA. CDR3 loop: CASTQGGGGSTDTQYF. The DNA for the CDR3 is TGTGCCAGCACCCAGGGAGGGGGAGGCAGCACAGATACGCAGTATTTT. The entire variable domain, with the rest obtained from reference TRBV7-2 and TRBJ2-3, is as follows: GAGVSQSPSNKVTEKGKDVELRCDPISGHTALYWYRQSLGQGLEFLIYFQGNSAPDKSGLPSDRFSAERTGGSVSTLTIQRTQQEDSAVYLCASTQGGGGSTDTQYFGPGTRLTVL.

This clonotype showed up just a few times. The chain has TRBV7-9 and TRBJ2-1; tentatively, D is TRBD1 (6 bases). In germline, CDR1 is SEHNR, CDR2 FQNEAQ (reference sequence). The V end was cut by 10 bases, the J end by 8 bases, with 6 bases between. There are 9 residues in the CDR3. DNA for the CDR3: TGTGCCAAGGGGGATGAGCAGTTCTTC. Translating it yields CAKGDEQFF.

This clonotype was found many times. This chain links TRBV12-3 or TRBV12-4 with TRBJ2-3; a weak D match, TRBD2 (6 bases). CDR3 length: 14 residues. V shed 5 bases and J shed 6 bases, with 15 bases lying between them. CDR3 nucleotide sequence: TGTGCCAGCAGTCGGACTACTCTTAGGGATACGCAGTATTTT. Amino acid sequence: CASSRTTLRDTQYF.

The CDR3 DNA reads as TGCGCCAGCAGCCCGGAAGTCGGGGGAACTGAAGCTTTCTTT. It codes for CASSPEVGGTEAFF. The rearrangement links TRBV5-1 to TRBJ1-1; perhaps TRBD1 as D (5 bases). The CDR3 is 14 amino acids. Between the trimmed V and J ends, which lost 4 bases and 5 bases, there was a span of 15 bases. Germline V CDR1 and CDR2: SGHRS, YFSETQ.

This clonotype was seen only once. One junction end disagrees with the germline gene, perhaps due to a read error. The chain recombines TRBV4-2 with TRBJ2-5; D could derive from TRBD1 or TRBD2 (5 bases each). This CDR3 has 14 amino acids. Germline values: CDR1 LGHNA, CDR2 YNFKEQ. The DNA for the CDR3 is TGTGCCAGCAGCCAGGGGGTCGTCCAAGAGACACAGTACTTC. Encoded protein: CASSQGVVQETQYF.

Ten or more counts support this clonotype. The J gene is TRBJ2-1, the V gene TRBV12-3 or TRBV12-4; D uncertain. V was shortened by 1 base and J by 6 bases, with 7 bases between the two germline ends. The CDR3 runs 13 residues. The CDR3 loop is CASSLGPTNEQFF. Here the CDR3 DNA reads TGTGCCAGCAGTTTAGGCCCCACCAATGAGCAGTTCTTC.

The chain combines TRBV20-1 with TRBJ1-2; no definite D call. Germline V CDR1 and CDR2: DFQATT, SNEGSKA (reference sequence). The V end lost 2 bases, the J end lost 2 bases, and 9 bases lay between the germline ends. The CDR3 extends over 13 amino acids. The CDR3 protein is CSARLQRNYGYTF. DNA of the CDR3: TGCAGTGCTAGATTGCAGCGAAACTATGGCTACACCTTC.